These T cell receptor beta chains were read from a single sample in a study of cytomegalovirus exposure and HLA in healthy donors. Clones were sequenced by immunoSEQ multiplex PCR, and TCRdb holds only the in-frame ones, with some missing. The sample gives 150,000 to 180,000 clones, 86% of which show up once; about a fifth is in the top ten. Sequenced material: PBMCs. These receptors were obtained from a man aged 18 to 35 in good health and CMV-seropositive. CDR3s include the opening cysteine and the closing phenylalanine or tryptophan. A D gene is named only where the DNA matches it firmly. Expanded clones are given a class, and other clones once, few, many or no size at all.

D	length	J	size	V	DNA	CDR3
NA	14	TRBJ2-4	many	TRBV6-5	TGTGCCAGCAGTCCCCGACAGACCAAAAACATTCAGTACTTC	CASSPRQTKNIQYF
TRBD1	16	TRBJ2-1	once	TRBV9	TGTGCCAGCAGCGTTACACTAGGGACAGCTGACAATGAGCAGTTCTTC	CASSVTLGTADNEQFF
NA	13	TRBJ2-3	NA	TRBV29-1	TGCAGCGTTGGATCGGCGGCCACAGATACGCAGTATTTT	CSVGSAATDTQYF
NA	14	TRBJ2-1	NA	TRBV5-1	TGCGCCAGCCGGCCGTCCCTCGGGTACAATGAGCAGTTCTTC	CASRPSLGYNEQFF
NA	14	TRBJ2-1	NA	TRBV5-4	TGTGCCAGCAGCTCCATGCGACTAGTCAATGAGCAGTTCTTC	CASSSMRLVNEQFF
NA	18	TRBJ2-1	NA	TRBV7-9	TGTGCCAGCAGCTTCCCAGTCGCCAGCGGGCGTTCCTACAATGAGCAGTTCTTC	CASSFPVASGRSYNEQFF
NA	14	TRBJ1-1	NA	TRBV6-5	TGTGCCAGCAGTTATGGTCAGGATAACACTGAAGCTTTCTTT	CASSYGQDNTEAFF
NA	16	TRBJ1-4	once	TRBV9	TGTGCCAGCAGCGTAGGCTGGGGCTCAACTAATGAAAAACTGTTTTTT	CASSVGWGSTNEKLFF
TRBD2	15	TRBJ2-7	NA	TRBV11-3	TGTGCCAGCAGCTTAGATCCTAGCGGGAACTACGAGCAGTACTTC	CASSLDPSGNYEQYF
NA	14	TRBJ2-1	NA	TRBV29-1	TGCAGCGTTGAAGGACAGTTTATTGGCAATGAGCAGTTCTTC	CSVEGQFIGNEQFF
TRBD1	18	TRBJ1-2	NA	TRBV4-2	TGTGCCAGCAGCCAAGACTCGACAGGGCGGATCCCTGCAAAGGGCTACACCTTC	CASSQDSTGRIPAKGYTF
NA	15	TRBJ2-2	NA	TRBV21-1	TGTGCCAGCAGCAGCTGGGACAGGAAAACCGGGGAGCTGTTTTTT	CASSSWDRKTGELFF
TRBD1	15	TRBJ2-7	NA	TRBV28	TGTGCCAGCAGTATAACCGGGACAGGGGCCTACGAGCAGTACTTC	CASSITGTGAYEQYF
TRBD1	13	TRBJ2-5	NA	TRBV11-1	TGTGCCAGCAGCTTTCCAGGGGGAGAGACCCAGTACTTC	CASSFPGGETQYF
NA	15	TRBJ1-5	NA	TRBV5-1	TGCGCCAGCTCCCCAGGGGCCGCTAGCAATCAGCCCCAGCATTTT	CASSPGAASNQPQHF
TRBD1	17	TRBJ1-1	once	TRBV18	TGTGCCAGCTCACCATATACTACAGGGGGGTTGGTCACTGAAGCTTTCTTT	CASSPYTTGGLVTEAFF
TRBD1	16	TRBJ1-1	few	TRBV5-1	TGCGCCAGCAGCCGGGGACAGGGTGGGGTATCCACTGAAGCTTTCTTT	CASSRGQGGVSTEAFF
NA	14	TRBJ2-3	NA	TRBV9	TGTGCCAGCAGCCGTATCGGGGTGGGCGATACGCAGTATTTT	CASSRIGVGDTQYF
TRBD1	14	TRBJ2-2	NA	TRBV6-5	TGTGCCAGCAGTTACGGGACAGGGATCGGGGAGCTGTTTTTT	CASSYGTGIGELFF
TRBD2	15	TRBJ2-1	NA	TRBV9	TGTGCCAGCAGCCCGGGACTAGCGGAAGACAATGAGCAGTTCTTC	CASSPGLAEDNEQFF
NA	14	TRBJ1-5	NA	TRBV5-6	TGTGCCAGCAGCGTACAGGGTTTAAATCAGCCCCAGCATTTT	CASSVQGLNQPQHF
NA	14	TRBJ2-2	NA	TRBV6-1	TGTGCCAGCAGTGACGGGGGTAACACCGGGGAGCTGTTTTTT	CASSDGGNTGELFF
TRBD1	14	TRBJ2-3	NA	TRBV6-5	TGTGCCACCCTACGGACAGGGAGCACAGATACGCAGTATTTT	CATLRTGSTDTQYF
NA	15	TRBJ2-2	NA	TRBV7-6	TGTGCCAGCTTCGCTGGGGGGGCGGGCACCGGGGAGCTGTTTTTT	CASFAGGAGTGELFF
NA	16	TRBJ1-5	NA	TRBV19	TGTGCCAGTAGTATAAAGACGGAGGGCCGGTTGCAGCCCCAGCATTTT	CASSIKTEGRLQPQHF
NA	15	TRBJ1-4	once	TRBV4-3	TGCGCCAGCAGCCAAGAGCAGGGAACTAATGAAAAACTGTTTTTT	CASSQEQGTNEKLFF
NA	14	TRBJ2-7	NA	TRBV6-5	TGTGCCAGCAGTCCCACGGAGCGCCCCTACGAGCAGTACTTC	CASSPTERPYEQYF
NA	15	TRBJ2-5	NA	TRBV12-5	TGTGCTAGTGGTTTGGTTCAGTCCGGGAAGGAGACCCAGTACTTC	CASGLVQSGKETQYF
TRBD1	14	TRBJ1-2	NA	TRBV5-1	TGCGCCAGCAGCCCTCGGACAGGCAACTATGGCTACACCTTC	CASSPRTGNYGYTF
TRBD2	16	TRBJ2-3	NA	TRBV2	TGTGCCAGCAGTAGAAAACTAGCGGGGGGGCAAGATACGCAGTATTTT	CASSRKLAGGQDTQYF
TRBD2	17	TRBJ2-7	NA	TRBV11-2	TGTGCCAGTCCGTCGGCTAGCGGGGGGCTCTTCCGCTACGAGCAGTACTTC	CASPSASGGLFRYEQYF
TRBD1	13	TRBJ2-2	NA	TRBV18	TGTGCCAGCTCTGGACAGGAGGCCGGGGAGCTGTTTTTT	CASSGQEAGELFF
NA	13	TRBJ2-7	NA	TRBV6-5	TGTGCCAGCAGTTACTCGGCCAGTTCCGAGCAGTACTTC	CASSYSASSEQYF
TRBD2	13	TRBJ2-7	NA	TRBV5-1	TGCGCCTCCTCCCGGGGGGGATCCTACGAGCAGTACTTC	CASSRGGSYEQYF
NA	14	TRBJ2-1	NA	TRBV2	TGTGCCAGCAGTGTCCTTCTGCGTTACAATGAGCAGTTCTTC	CASSVLLRYNEQFF
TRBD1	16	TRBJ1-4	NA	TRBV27	TGTGCCAGCAGTTTATGGAACAGGGGATCTAATGAAAAACTGTTTTTT	CASSLWNRGSNEKLFF
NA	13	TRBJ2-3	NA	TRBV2	TGTGCCAGCGGGAGGATAGCTGCCGATACGCAGTATTTT	CASGRIAADTQYF
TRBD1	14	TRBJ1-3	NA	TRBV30	TGTGCCTGGAGAGACAGGGGCTCTGGAAACACCATATATTTT	CAWRDRGSGNTIYF
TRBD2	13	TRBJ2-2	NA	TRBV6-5	TGTGCCAGCAAGCGGGGGTACACCGGGGAGCTGTTTTTT	CASKRGYTGELFF
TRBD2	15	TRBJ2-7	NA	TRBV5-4	TGTGCCAGCAGCTTGGCAGTAGCGGGAGATTACGAGCAGTACTTC	CASSLAVAGDYEQYF
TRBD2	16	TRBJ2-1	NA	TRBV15	TGTGCCACCAGCAGTATTAGCGGGATGGTCTACAATGAGCAGTTCTTC	CATSSISGMVYNEQFF
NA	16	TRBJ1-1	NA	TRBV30	TGTGCCTGGCACCCCAGGGCTAGAGAGAGAAACACTGAAGCTTTCTTT	CAWHPRARERNTEAFF
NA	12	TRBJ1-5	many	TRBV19	TGTGCCTGCGGGGTAAGCAATCAGCCCCAGCATTTT	CACGVSNQPQHF
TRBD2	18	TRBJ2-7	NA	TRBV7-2	TGTGCCAGCAGCTTAGTAGGGGGGACTAGCGGGAGTGGAAACGAGCAGTACTTC	CASSLVGGTSGSGNEQYF
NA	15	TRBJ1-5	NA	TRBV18	TGTGCCAGCTCACCAAAGGGACTCAGTAATCAGCCCCAGCATTTT	CASSPKGLSNQPQHF
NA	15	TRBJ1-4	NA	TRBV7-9	TGTGCCAGCAGCTTAGATCCGGGTGGCGTAGAAAAACTGTTTTTT	CASSLDPGGVEKLFF
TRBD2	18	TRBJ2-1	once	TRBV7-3	TGTGCCAGCAGCTTAGACCCCGCGACTAGCGGGGGAAGGAATGAGCAGTTCTTC	CASSLDPATSGGRNEQFF
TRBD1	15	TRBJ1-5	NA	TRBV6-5	TGTGCCAGCAGTGTGGACAGGGGGCACAATCAGCCCCAGCATTTT	CASSVDRGHNQPQHF
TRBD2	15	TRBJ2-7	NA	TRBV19	TGTGCCAGTACCCCCGGGACTAGCGGCTCCTACGAGCAGTACTTC	CASTPGTSGSYEQYF
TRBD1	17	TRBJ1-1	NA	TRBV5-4	TGTGCCAGCAGCCCTGGGACAGGAGGGAGGGGGGACACTGAAGCTTTCTTT	CASSPGTGGRGDTEAFF
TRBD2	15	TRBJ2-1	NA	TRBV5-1	TGCGCCAGCAGCTTGGCCGCGGGAGATTACAATGAGCAGTTCTTC	CASSLAAGDYNEQFF
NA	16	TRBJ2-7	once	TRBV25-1	TGTGCCAGCAGTGAATGCCCCGGGGGTGGGGGGTACGAGCAGTACTTC	CASSECPGGGGYEQYF
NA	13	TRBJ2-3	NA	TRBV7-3	TGTGCCAGCAGTCTTTCAGGGACAGATACGCAGTATTTT	CASSLSGTDTQYF
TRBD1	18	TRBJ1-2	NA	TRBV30	TGTGCCTGGAGTCCTTCCCGATTTGACCCGACAGGGGGCTGGGGCTACACCTTC	CAWSPSRFDPTGGWGYTF
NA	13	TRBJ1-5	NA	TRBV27	TGTGCCAGCAGCCTGGGGGCCAATCAGCCCCAGCATTTT	CASSLGANQPQHF
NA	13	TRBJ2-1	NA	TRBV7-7	TGTGCCAGCAGCTTAAAGGGGAAGAATGAGCAGTTCTTC	CASSLKGKNEQFF
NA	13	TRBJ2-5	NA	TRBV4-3	TGCGCCAGCAGCCTTATACTCACAGAGACCCAGTACTTC	CASSLILTETQYF
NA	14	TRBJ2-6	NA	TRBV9	TGTGCCAGCACAACCGGGGCTGGGGCCAACGTCCTGACTTTC	CASTTGAGANVLTF
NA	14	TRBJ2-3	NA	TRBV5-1	TGCGCCAGCAGCTTGGGTGGAGGGACAGATACGCAGTATTTT	CASSLGGGTDTQYF